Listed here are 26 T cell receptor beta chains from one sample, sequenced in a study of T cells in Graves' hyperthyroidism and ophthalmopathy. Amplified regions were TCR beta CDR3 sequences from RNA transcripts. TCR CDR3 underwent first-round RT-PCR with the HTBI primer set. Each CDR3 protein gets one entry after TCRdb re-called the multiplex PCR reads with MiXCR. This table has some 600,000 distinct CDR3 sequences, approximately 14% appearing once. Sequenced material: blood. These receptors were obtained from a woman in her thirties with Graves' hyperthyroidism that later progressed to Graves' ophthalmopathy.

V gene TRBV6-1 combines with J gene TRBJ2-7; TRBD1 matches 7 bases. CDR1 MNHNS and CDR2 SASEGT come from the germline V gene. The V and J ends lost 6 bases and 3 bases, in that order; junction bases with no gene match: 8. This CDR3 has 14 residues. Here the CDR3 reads CASRTGTELYEQYF. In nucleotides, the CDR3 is TGTGCCAGCAGAACCGGGACAGAACTCTACGAGCAGTACTTC.

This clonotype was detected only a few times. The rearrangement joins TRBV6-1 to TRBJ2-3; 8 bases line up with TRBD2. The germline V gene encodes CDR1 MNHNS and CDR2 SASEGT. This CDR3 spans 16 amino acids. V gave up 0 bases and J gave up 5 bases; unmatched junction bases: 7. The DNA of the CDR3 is TGTGCCAGCAGTGAAGCTGGGGTTCTAGCGGGAGATACGCAGTATTTT. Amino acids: CASSEAGVLAGDTQYF.

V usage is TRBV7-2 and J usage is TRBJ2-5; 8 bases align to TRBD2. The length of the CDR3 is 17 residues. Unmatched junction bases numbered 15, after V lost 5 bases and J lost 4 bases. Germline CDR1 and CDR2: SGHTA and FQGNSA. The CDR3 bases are TGTGCCAGCAGCCGGACACTAGCGGAGGCCTTGATAGAGACCCAGTACTTC. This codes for CASSRTLAEALIETQYF.

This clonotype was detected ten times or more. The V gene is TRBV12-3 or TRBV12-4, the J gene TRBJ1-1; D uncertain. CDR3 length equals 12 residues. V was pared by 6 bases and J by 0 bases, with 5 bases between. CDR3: CASRWLNTEAFF. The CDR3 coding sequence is TGTGCCAGCAGGTGGTTGAACACTGAAGCTTTCTTT.

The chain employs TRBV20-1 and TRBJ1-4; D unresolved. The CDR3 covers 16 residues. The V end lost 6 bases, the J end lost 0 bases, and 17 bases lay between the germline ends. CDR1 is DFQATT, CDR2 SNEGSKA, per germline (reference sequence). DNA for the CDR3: TGCAGTGCCACAGACGTCAGGATATCAACTAATGAAAAACTGTTTTTT. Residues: CSATDVRISTNEKLFF.

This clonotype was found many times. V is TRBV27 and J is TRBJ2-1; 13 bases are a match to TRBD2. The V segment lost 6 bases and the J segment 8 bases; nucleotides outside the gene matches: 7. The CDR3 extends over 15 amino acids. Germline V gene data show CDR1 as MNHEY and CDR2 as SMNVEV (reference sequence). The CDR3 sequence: CASSRWTSGSYEQFF. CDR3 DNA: TGTGCCAGCAGCCGGTGGACTAGCGGGAGCTATGAGCAGTTCTTC.

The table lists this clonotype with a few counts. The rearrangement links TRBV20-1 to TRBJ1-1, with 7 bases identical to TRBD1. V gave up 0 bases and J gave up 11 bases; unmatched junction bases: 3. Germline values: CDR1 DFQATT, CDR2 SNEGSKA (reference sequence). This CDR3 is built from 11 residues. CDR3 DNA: TGCAGTGCTAGAGATTTACAGGGGGCTTTCTTT. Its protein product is CSARDLQGAFF.

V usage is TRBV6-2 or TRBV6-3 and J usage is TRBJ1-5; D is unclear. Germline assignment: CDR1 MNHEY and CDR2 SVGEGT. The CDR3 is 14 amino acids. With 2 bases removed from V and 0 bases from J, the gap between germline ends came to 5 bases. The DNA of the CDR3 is TGTGCCAGCAGTTACCCCTATAGCAATCAGCCCCAGCATTTT. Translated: CASSYPYSNQPQHF.

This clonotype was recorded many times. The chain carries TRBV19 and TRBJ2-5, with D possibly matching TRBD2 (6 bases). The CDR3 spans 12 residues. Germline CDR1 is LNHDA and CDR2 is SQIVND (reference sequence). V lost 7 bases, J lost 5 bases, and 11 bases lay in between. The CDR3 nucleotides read TGTGCCAGTACCACGGGAGAGGAGACCCAGTACTTC. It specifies CASTTGEETQYF. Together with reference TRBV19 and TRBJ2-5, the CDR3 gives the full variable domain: DGGITQSPKYLFRKEGQNVTLSCEQNLNHDAMYWYRQDPGQGLRLIYYSQIVNDFQKGDIAEGYSVSREKKESFPLTVTSAQKNPTAFYLCASTTGEETQYFGPGTRLLVL.

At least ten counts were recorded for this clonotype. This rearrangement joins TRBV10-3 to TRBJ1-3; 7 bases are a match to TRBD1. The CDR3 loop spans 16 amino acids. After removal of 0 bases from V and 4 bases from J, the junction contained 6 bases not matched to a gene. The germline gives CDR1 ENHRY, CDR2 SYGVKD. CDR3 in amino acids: CAISESNTGVGNTIYF. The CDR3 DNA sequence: TGTGCCATCAGTGAGTCGAACACAGGGGTCGGAAACACCATATATTTT.

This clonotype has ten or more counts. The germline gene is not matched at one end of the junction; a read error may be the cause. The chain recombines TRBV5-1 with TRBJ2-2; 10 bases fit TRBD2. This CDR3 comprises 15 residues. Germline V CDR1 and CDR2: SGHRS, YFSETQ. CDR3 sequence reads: CASSFDSGRTGELFF. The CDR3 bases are TGTGCCAGCAGTTTTGATAGCGGGAGGACCGGGGAGCTGTTTTTT.

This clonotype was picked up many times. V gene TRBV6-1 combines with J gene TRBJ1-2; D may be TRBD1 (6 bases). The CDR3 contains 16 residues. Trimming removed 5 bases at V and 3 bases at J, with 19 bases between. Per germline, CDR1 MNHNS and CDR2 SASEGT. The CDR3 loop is CASSFSRWTDYYGYTF. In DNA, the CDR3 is TGTGCCAGCAGTTTCTCGCGTTGGACAGATTACTATGGCTACACCTTC.

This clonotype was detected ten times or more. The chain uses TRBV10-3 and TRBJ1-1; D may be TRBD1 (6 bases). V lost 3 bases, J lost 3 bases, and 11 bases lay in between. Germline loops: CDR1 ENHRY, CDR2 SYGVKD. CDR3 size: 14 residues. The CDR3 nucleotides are TGTGCCATCAGTGAACAGGGTAAGGACACTGAAGCTTTCTTT. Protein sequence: CAISEQGKDTEAFF.

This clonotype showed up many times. This CDR3 reads CATDRSVQGNSNQPQHF. CDR3 nucleotides: TGTGCCACCGACCGAAGCGTACAGGGAAATAGCAATCAGCCCCAGCATTTT. The chain combines TRBV28 with TRBJ1-5; TRBD1 might be the D (6 bases). Germline lookup yields CDR1 MDHEN and CDR2 SYDVKM. CDR3 length: 17 residues. Trimming removed 10 bases at V and 0 bases at J, with 22 bases between. The variable domain in full, with the rest retrieved from reference TRBV28 and TRBJ1-5, is DVKVTQSSRYLVKRTGEKVFLECVQDMDHENMFWYRQDPGLGLRLIYFSYDVKMKEKGDIPEGYSVSREKKERFSLILESASTNQTSMYLCATDRSVQGNSNQPQHFGDGTRLSIL.

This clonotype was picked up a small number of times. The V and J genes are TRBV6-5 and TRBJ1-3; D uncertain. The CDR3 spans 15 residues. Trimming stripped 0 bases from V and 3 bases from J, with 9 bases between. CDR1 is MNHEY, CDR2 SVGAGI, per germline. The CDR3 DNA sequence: TGTGCCAGCAGTTACTCGAAGCTTGATGGAAACACCATATATTTT. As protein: CASSYSKLDGNTIYF.

The CDR3 protein is CASTPRGQTQYF. As DNA, the CDR3 is TGTGCCAGCACCCCGAGGGGGCAAACGCAGTATTTT. This chain connects TRBV7-9 to TRBJ2-3; 7 bases fit TRBD1. The germline gives CDR1 SEHNR, CDR2 FQNEAQ (reference sequence). Unmatched junction bases numbered 7, after V lost 7 bases and J lost 9 bases. The CDR3 consists of 12 residues.

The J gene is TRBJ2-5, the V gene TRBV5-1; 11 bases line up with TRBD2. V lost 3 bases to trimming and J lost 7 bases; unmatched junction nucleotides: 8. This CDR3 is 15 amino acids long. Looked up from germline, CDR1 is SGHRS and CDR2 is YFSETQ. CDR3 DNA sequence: TGCGCCAGCAGCTCACCGGGACTAGCGGAGGGGACCCAGTACTTC. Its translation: CASSSPGLAEGTQYF.

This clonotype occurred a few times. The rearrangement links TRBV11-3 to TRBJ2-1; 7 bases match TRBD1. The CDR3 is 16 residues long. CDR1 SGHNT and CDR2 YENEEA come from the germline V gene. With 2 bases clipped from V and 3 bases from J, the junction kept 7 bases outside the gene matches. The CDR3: CASSLQGTELYNEQFF. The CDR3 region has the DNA TGTGCCAGCAGCTTACAAGGGACAGAACTCTACAATGAGCAGTTCTTC. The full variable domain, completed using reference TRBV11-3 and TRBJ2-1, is EAGVVQSPRYKIIEKKQPVAFWCNPISGHNTLYWYLQNLGQGPELLIRYENEEAVDDSQLPKDRFSAERLKGVDSTLKIQPAELGDSAVYLCASSLQGTELYNEQFFGPGTRLTVL.

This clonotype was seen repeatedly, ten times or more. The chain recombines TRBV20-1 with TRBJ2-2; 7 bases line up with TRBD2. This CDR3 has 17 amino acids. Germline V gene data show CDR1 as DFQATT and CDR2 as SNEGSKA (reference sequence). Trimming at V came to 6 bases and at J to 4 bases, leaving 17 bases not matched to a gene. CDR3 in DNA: TGCAGTGCCCGTCCTAGCGGTATCATGTGGGGCACCGGGGAGCTGTTTTTT. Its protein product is CSARPSGIMWGTGELFF.

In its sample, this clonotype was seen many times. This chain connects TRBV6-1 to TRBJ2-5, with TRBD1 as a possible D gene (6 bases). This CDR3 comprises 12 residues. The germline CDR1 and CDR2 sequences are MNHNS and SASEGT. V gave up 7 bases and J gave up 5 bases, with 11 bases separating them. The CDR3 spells CASNRVWETQYF. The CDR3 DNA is TGTGCCAGCAACAGGGTCTGGGAGACCCAGTACTTC.

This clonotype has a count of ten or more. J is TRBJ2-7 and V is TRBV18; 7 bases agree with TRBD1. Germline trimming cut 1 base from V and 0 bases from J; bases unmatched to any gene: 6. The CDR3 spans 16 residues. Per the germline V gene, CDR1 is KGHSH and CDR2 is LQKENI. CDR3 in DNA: TGTGCCAGCTCACCACATGAGACAGGGTTCTCCTACGAGCAGTACTTC. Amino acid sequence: CASSPHETGFSYEQYF.

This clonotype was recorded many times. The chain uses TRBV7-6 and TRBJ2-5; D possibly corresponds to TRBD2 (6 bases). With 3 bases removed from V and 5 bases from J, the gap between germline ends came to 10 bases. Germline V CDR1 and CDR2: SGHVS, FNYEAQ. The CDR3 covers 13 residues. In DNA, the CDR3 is TGTGCCAGCAGCTTTGTGGAGGGGGAGACCCAGTACTTC. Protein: CASSFVEGETQYF. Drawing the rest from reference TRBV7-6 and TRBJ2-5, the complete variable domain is GAGVSQSPRYKVTKRGQDVALRCDPISGHVSLYWYRQALGQGPEFLTYFNYEAQQDKSGLPNDRFSAERPEGSISTLTIQRTEQRDSAMYRCASSFVEGETQYFGPGTRLLVL.

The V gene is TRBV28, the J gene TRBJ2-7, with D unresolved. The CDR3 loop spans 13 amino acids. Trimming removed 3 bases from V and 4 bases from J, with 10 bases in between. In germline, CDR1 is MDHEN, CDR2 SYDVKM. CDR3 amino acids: CASSFGIWYEQYF. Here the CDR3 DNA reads TGTGCCAGCAGTTTTGGGATCTGGTACGAGCAGTACTTC.

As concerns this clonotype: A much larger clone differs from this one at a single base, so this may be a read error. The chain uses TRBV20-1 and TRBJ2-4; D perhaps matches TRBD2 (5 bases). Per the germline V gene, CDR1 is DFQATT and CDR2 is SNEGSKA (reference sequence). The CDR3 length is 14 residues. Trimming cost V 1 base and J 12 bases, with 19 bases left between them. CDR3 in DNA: TGCAGTGCTAGAGGCGGTACCGCGGGTTACGATCAGTACTTC. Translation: CSARGGTAGYDQYF.

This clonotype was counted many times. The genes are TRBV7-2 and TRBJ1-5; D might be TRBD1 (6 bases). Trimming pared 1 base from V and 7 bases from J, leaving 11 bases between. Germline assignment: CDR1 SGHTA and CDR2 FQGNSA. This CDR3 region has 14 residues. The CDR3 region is CASSLVQGYQPQHF. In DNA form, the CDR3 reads TGTGCCAGCAGCTTAGTACAGGGATACCAGCCCCAGCATTTT. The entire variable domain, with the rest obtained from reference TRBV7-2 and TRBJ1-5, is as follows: GAGVSQSPSNKVTEKGKDVELRCDPISGHTALYWYRQSLGQGLEFLIYFQGNSAPDKSGLPSDRFSAERTGGSVSTLTIQRTQQEDSAVYLCASSLVQGYQPQHFGDGTRLSIL.

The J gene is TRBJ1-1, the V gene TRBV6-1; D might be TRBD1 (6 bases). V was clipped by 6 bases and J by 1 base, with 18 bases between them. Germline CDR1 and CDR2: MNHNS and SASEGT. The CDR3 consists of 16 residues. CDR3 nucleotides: TGTGCCAGCAGACTAGCGGGGGGGGCCGGGAACACTGAAGCTTTCTTT. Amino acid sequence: CASRLAGGAGNTEAFF.